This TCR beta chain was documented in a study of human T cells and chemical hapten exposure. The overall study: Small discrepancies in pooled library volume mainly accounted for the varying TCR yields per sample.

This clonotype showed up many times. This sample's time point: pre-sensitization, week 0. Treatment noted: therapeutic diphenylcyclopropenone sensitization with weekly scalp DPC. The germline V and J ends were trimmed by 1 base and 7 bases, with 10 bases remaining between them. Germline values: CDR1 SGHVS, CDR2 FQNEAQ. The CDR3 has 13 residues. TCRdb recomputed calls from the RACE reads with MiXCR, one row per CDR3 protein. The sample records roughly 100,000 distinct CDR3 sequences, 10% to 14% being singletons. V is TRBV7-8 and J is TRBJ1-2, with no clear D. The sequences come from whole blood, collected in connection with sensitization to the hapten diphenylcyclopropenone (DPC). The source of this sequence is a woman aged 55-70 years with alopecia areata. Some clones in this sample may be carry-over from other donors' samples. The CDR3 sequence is CASSLGGRSGYTF. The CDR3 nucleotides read TGTGCCAGCAGCTTAGGAGGGAGGAGTGGCTACACCTTC. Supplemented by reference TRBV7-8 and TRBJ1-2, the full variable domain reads GAGVSQSPRYKVAKRGQDVALRCDPISGHVSLFWYQQALGQGPEFLTYFQNEAQLDKSGLPSDRFFAERPEGSVSTLKIQRTQQEDSAVYLCASSLGGRSGYTFGSGTRLTVV.